The next 10 T cell receptor beta chains were all read from a single sample in a study of metastatic and nonmetastatic thyroid tumors. Using MiXCR, TCRdb re-called clones from the PCR reads. This table has some 33,000 clones, 17% appearing once. Patients underwent thyroid surgery, and none had received any treatment before it. The sequenced sample consisted of blood. The receptors were gathered from a female donor with papillary thyroid cancer or a benign thyroid nodule (not recorded which). Some clones in this sample may be carry-over from other donors' samples.

Points on this clone: Its ends do not fully match the called genes, so a read error is possible. The chain joins TRBV7-2 to TRBJ1-5; 7 bases fit TRBD1. Germline V gives CDR1 SGHTA, CDR2 FQGNSA. There are 15 residues in the CDR3. CDR3 loop: CASILGWTGSQPQHF. The DNA of the CDR3 is TGTGCCAGCATCTTAGGATGGACAGGCAGTCAGCCCCAGCATTTT.

Ten or more counts support this clone. The rearrangement links TRBV2 to TRBJ2-1; 7 nucleotides agree with TRBD1. Germline V gene data show CDR1 as SNHLY and CDR2 as FYNNEI. The ends lost 7 bases at V and 10 bases at J; junction bases unmatched: 7. This CDR3 spans 12 amino acids. The CDR3 protein is CASIRGGKEQFF. In DNA, the CDR3 is TGTGCCAGCATCAGAGGGGGCAAGGAGCAGTTCTTC.

This clone appeared many times. This rearrangement joins TRBV15 to TRBJ2-7; D remains unclear. Trimming cost V 0 bases and J 6 bases, with 9 bases left between them. The CDR3 is made up of 13 amino acids. Per the germline V gene, CDR1 is LNHNV and CDR2 is YYDKDF (reference sequence). The CDR3 coding sequence is TGTGCCACCAGCAGAGATTATGTGAGCGAGCAGTACTTC. This sequence encodes CATSRDYVSEQYF.

This clone came up many times. V gene TRBV5-6 combines with J gene TRBJ1-1, with 10 bases aligning to TRBD1. V shed 4 bases and J 6 bases; nucleotides not matched to a gene: 9. The CDR3 totals 15 residues. Germline values: CDR1 SGHDT, CDR2 YYEEEE. The CDR3 nucleotides read TGTGCCAGCAGCGGGAGAGGACAGGGGGACCCTGAAGCTTTCTTT. Protein product: CASSGRGQGDPEAFF.

The chain joins TRBV6-2 or TRBV6-3 to TRBJ2-6, with D tentatively TRBD1 (5 bases). The CDR3 loop spans 18 amino acids. With 2 bases removed from V and 6 bases from J, the gap between germline ends came to 20 bases. The germline V gene has CDR1 MNHEY and CDR2 SVGEGT. CDR3 nucleotide sequence: TGTGCCAGCAGTTACGCCAGGGCGATTGCTCCTGCGGCCAACGTCCTGACTTTC. Protein product: CASSYARAIAPAANVLTF.

This clone has ten or more counts. V and J are TRBV12-3 or TRBV12-4 and TRBJ2-2; 7 bases line up with TRBD1. The CDR3 loop spans 13 amino acids. The ends lost 6 bases at V and 8 bases at J; junction bases unmatched: 6. Here the CDR3 DNA reads TGTGCCAGCAGGACGACAGGGATTGGGGAGCTGTTTTTT. The encoded protein is CASRTTGIGELFF.

This clone was seen many times. The chain joins TRBV6-4 to TRBJ2-1; D remains ambiguous. In germline, CDR1 is MRHNA, CDR2 SNTAGT. The CDR3 is 13 amino acids. The V end was cut by 6 bases, the J end by 2 bases, with 8 bases between. The CDR3 region is CASSPEAYNEQFF. CDR3 coding DNA: TGTGCCAGCAGCCCCGAAGCCTACAATGAGCAGTTCTTC.

This clone was counted many times. As DNA, the CDR3 is TGCGCCAGCAGCTTGGTCCTAGCGGGAGAATCAGAGACCCAGTACTTC. Residues: CASSLVLAGESETQYF. The rearrangement links TRBV5-1 to TRBJ2-5; 10 bases fit TRBD2. V trimming: 0 bases; J trimming: 4 bases; junction bases outside the gene matches: 6. The CDR3 contains 16 residues. Germline V gene sequence: CDR1 SGHRS, CDR2 YFSETQ.

This clone was observed a handful of times. A much bigger clone sits one base away, suggesting this may be a read error. This chain connects TRBV12-3 or TRBV12-4 to TRBJ2-5, with D perhaps TRBD1 (6 bases). The CDR3 spans 14 residues. The CDR3 DNA follows: TGTGCCAGCAGTTTACATGGGGCAGGGGAGACCAAGTACTTC. Translation: CASSLHGAGETKYF.

This clone was counted at least ten times. CDR3 protein: CASSQGSGSYQETQYF. The CDR3 region has the DNA TGTGCCAGCAGCCAAGGTAGCGGATCATACCAAGAGACCCAGTACTTC. The chain is built from TRBV4-2 and TRBJ2-5; tentative D call: TRBD2 (6 bases). V lost 1 base to trimming and J lost 0 bases, with 12 bases between them. Germline V gene lookup returns CDR1 LGHNA and CDR2 YNFKEQ. The CDR3 covers 16 residues.